This TCR beta chain was identified during a study of multiple sclerosis patients with progressive multifocal leukoencephalopathy. Turning to this clone: Its cognate antigen is unknown.

The CDR3 length is 14 residues. J was trimmed by 7 bases and V by 7 bases; bases with no gene match: 8. CDR1 and CDR2 (germline): MNHNS, SASEGT. Study-wide results and caveats: Before and during natalizumab, the clones expanded at PML already existed. Whether JC virus or general immunocompromise explains the findings remained unclear.

Time point noted: before natalizumab initiation. Clones were sequenced by immunoSEQ multiplex PCR, and TCRdb holds only the in-frame ones, with some missing. The table has around 30,000 clones, 75% to 90% seen once. This clonotype originated in a human donor with multiple sclerosis. The rearrangement uses TRBV6-1 and TRBJ2-1, with 9 bases fitting TRBD1. The sequencing sample was made of PBMCs. The CDR3 reads CASNDRGLGNEQFF. CDR3 nucleotide sequence: TGTGCCAGCAACGACAGGGGGTTGGGGAATGAGCAGTTCTTC.